This TCR beta chain appears in the sequencing data of a study of T cell responses to AZD1222 COVID-19 vaccine. Germline lookup yields CDR1 SGHRS and CDR2 YFSETQ. The CDR3 covers 15 residues. Trimming pared 3 bases from V and 4 bases from J, leaving 15 bases between. Sequenced by immunoSEQ multiplex PCR; TCRdb stores in-frame clones only, minus some. The sample gives around 150,000 clones, approximately 90% of which show up once; less than 2% is in the top ten. The sample in question was peripheral blood, obtained 28 days after the second AZD1222 dose. The genes are TRBV5-1 and TRBJ2-3; either TRBD1 or TRBD2 may supply D (5 bases each). The source of this sequence is an adult who received the AZD1222 COVID-19 vaccine. CDR3 nucleotide sequence: TGCGCCAGCAGCTACGGGACGCCGGGCGCAGATACGCAGTATTTT. Amino acids: CASSYGTPGADTQYF.